Listed below are T cell receptor beta chains from one sample, sequenced in a study of cytomegalovirus exposure and HLA in healthy donors. Clones were read by immunoSEQ multiplex PCR, and TCRdb kept only the in-frame ones, dropping some. The repertoire consists of over 150,000 clones, with 79% occurring once and the leading ten covering roughly 1.9%. The sequenced material came from PBMCs. These receptors came from a man between 35 and 55 years old in good health and CMV-seronegative. The CDR3 runs from the conserved cysteine through the conserved F or W. Fields, in order: D gene, V gene, clone size, J gene, CDR3 DNA, CDR3 protein. D genes are given only for firm matches. Clone size, where shown, is once, few, many, or a class for clones that have expanded.

.	TRBV28	.	TRBJ2-7	TGTGCCAGCAGAGACCCCTTGCCCGGGTCCTACGAGCAGTACTTC	CASRDPLPGSYEQYF
.	TRBV6-5	.	TRBJ2-3	TGTGCCAGCAGTTCCCTCCCTCGGGATACGCAGTATTTT	CASSSLPRDTQYF
.	TRBV4-1	.	TRBJ2-5	TGCGCCAGCAGCCGTGGGCCCGTAGTCCAAGAGACCCAGTACTTC	CASSRGPVVQETQYF
.	TRBV11-3	.	TRBJ2-5	TGTGCCAGCAGCGAGAACCAAGAGACCCAGTACTTC	CASSENQETQYF
TRBD2	TRBV6-1	.	TRBJ2-1	TGTGCCAGCAGTGGACTAGCGGGAGTATATGAGCAGTTCTTC	CASSGLAGVYEQFF
TRBD2	TRBV10-1	.	TRBJ2-1	TGCGCCAGCAGTGTGACTAGCGGCTGCAATGAGCAGTTCTTC	CASSVTSGCNEQFF
TRBD1	TRBV19	.	TRBJ2-5	TGTGCCAGTAGTTATAACAGGGGGCGAGAGACCCAGTACTTC	CASSYNRGRETQYF
TRBD1	TRBV9	few	TRBJ2-7	TGTGCCAGCAGCCCGCGGGACAGGGGTTCCTACGAGCAGTACTTC	CASSPRDRGSYEQYF
TRBD2	TRBV4-2	.	TRBJ2-2	TGTGCCAGCAGCCAAGCAGGACTAGCGGCGAACACCGGGGAGCTGTTTTTT	CASSQAGLAANTGELFF
TRBD1	TRBV19	.	TRBJ2-4	TGTGCCAGTAGTAATCCCTGGACAGGGGGAAACAGTCAGTACTTC	CASSNPWTGGNSQYF
TRBD1	TRBV4-2	.	TRBJ2-3	TGTGCCAGCAGCCTCCACCGTCTCGGGACAGGGGGTCTCGGGAGCACAGATACGCAGTATTTT	CASSLHRLGTGGLGSTDTQYF
.	TRBV28	.	TRBJ2-7	TGTGCCAGCAGTTTAGGTTTTACTTACGAGCAGTACTTC	CASSLGFTYEQYF
TRBD1	TRBV4-3	.	TRBJ2-5	TGCGCCAGCAGCCAAAATCCAGGGGGACGAGAGACCCAGTACTTC	CASSQNPGGRETQYF
TRBD2	TRBV10-2	.	TRBJ2-7	TGCGCCAGCAGTGACATAGCGGGAGGTCGAGAGCAGTACTTC	CASSDIAGGREQYF
TRBD1	TRBV2	.	TRBJ2-7	TGTGCCAGCAGTCGAGGACAGGGGGCCTACGAGCAGTACTTC	CASSRGQGAYEQYF
TRBD2	TRBV2	.	TRBJ2-3	TGTGCCAGCTTTACTAGCGGAACAGATACGCAGTATTTT	CASFTSGTDTQYF
.	TRBV28	.	TRBJ2-7	TGTGCCAGCAGTTTCTCCCTGGCGGGCTCCTACGAGCAGTACTTC	CASSFSLAGSYEQYF
.	TRBV28	.	TRBJ1-2	TGTGCCAGCAGTCTCAACAGGGATTTTGGGGGCTACACCTTC	CASSLNRDFGGYTF
.	TRBV7-9	.	TRBJ2-1	TGTTCCAGCACCCCCGAAGGGGGATTGCAGTTCTTC	CSSTPEGGLQFF
.	TRBV4-1	.	TRBJ1-1	TGCGCCAGCAGCCCCGGAGGTGAAGCTTTCTTT	CASSPGGEAFF
TRBD1	TRBV7-9	few	TRBJ1-3	TGTGCCAGCAGCTTAGGCCACCACAGGGGAACTGGAAACACCATATATTTT	CASSLGHHRGTGNTIYF
TRBD1	TRBV28	.	TRBJ2-7	TGTGCCAGCAGTCCTATGTCAGGGGGTAGGTACGAGCAGTACTTC	CASSPMSGGRYEQYF
TRBD2	TRBV27	few	TRBJ2-3	TGTGCCAGCATTAGAAGCGGGAGCCCCCCAGATACGCAGTATTTT	CASIRSGSPPDTQYF
TRBD2	TRBV6-1	once	TRBJ2-5	TGTGCCAGCAGTGCCCGCCGGGAGGGGCAACAGACCCAGTACTTC	CASSARREGQQTQYF
TRBD1	TRBV5-1	once	TRBJ2-5	TGCGCCAGCAGATCCACAGGGGGCCAAGAGACCCAGTACTTC	CASRSTGGQETQYF
.	TRBV10-3	.	TRBJ2-7	TGTGCCATCAGTGAGGGGGGAGGCCCCACCTACGAGCAGTACTTC	CAISEGGGPTYEQYF
TRBD2	TRBV5-1	.	TRBJ2-1	TGCGCCAGCAGACTCGGGACTACCAATGAGCAGTTCTTC	CASRLGTTNEQFF
.	TRBV5-6	once	TRBJ2-1	TGTGCCAGCAGCGCCCGGGACACTTACAATGAGCAGTTCTTC	CASSARDTYNEQFF
.	TRBV7-2	.	TRBJ2-1	TGTGCCAGCAGCTTACCCAGTTACAATGAGCAGTTCTTC	CASSLPSYNEQFF
.	TRBV28	.	TRBJ1-5	TGTGCCAGCAGTTGGGGGGGGCAGGTAGACAATCAGCCCCAGCATTTT	CASSWGGQVDNQPQHF
.	TRBV2	.	TRBJ1-1	TGTGCCAGCAGTGTGCCGGACAGAAAAAACACTGAAGCTTTCTTT	CASSVPDRKNTEAFF
TRBD1	TRBV7-8	.	TRBJ2-1	TGTGCCAGCAGCTTAGCAGGGGGCCTGGGCTACAATGAGCAGTTCTTC	CASSLAGGLGYNEQFF
TRBD2	TRBV6-5	.	TRBJ2-1	TGTGCCAGCAGCCCGACTAGCCGCTCCTACAATGAGCAGTTCTTC	CASSPTSRSYNEQFF
.	TRBV9	once	TRBJ2-1	TGTGCCAGCAGCTTCCGAACGAGCTCCTACAATGAGCAGTTCTTC	CASSFRTSSYNEQFF
TRBD1	TRBV6-5	.	TRBJ1-5	TGTGCCGCGGGACAGGCAGGCTTAATGAGTCAGCCCCAGCATTTT	CAAGQAGLMSQPQHF
.	TRBV30	.	TRBJ2-6	TGTGCCTGGAGTATGGGAGGCTCTGGGGCCAACGTCCTGACTTTC	CAWSMGGSGANVLTF
.	TRBV27	.	TRBJ2-2	TGTGCCAGCAGCCCCAGCGTCGGGGAGCTGTTTTTT	CASSPSVGELFF
.	TRBV13	.	TRBJ2-5	TGTGCCAGCAGCCGGGGATTCGAACAAGAGACCCAGTACTTC	CASSRGFEQETQYF
.	TRBV18	.	TRBJ1-2	TGTGCCAGCTCCACGGGAGTCGGGGTGACCTATGGCTACACCTTC	CASSTGVGVTYGYTF
TRBD2	TRBV10-3	.	TRBJ2-2	TGTGCCATCAGCCCCGGGACTAGCGGGTCCGGGGAGCTGTTTTTT	CAISPGTSGSGELFF